The clone carrying this TCR beta chain was observed a handful of times. This specimen belongs to a study of blood T cell repertoires in COVID-19. Study background: There were acute and convalescent COVID-19 samples, and they came from the United States, Italy and Spain.

V gave up 3 bases and J gave up 6 bases, with 15 bases separating them. Germline values: CDR1 SGHTA, CDR2 FQGNSA. This CDR3 has 14 residues. Sequenced by immunoSEQ multiplex PCR; TCRdb stores in-frame clones only, minus some. The sample includes about 190,000 clones, around 80% seen only once; the top ten take 2.5% to 3%. The V and J genes are TRBV7-2 and TRBJ2-7; D is possibly TRBD1 (7 bases). The receptor comes from an elderly woman with active or convalescent COVID-19. The sequenced sample consisted of peripheral blood. The CDR3 is CASSFGQGGSEQYF. The CDR3, as DNA: TGTGCCAGCAGCTTCGGCCAGGGGGGTTCCGAGCAGTACTTC.